Described below is a single T cell receptor (beta chain) sequence and its context. Its antigen is still unknown. Reverse transcription of extracted RNA yielded cDNA, which provided the sequencing template. The method was immunoSEQ multiplex PCR; TCRdb's version includes in-frame clones alone and lacks a portion of them. The sample contains about 120,000 clones, around 54% of which appear only once. V was trimmed by 7 bases and J by 5 bases, leaving 12 bases between them. The length of the CDR3 is 13 residues. CDR1 is SNHLY and CDR2 is FYNNEI in the germline V gene. Specified treatment: oral pan-JAK inhibitor, 5-10 mg twice daily. This sample was included in a study of CD8+ T cells in alopecia areata. Findings of the study overall: Many expanded lesional clones stayed in scalp and blood while on tofacitinib. One nonresponder makes the tie between baseline CD8+ expansion and response uncertain. Scalp clonality, together with expanded CD8+ clones among the top 100, fell significantly with tofacitinib.

The chain combines TRBV2 with TRBJ1-5; D perhaps matches TRBD1 (5 bases). This sequence originates from a human donor with alopecia areata. The source material was CD4+ T cells sorted from blood, sampled at week 24, from a patient treated with tofacitinib. The CDR3 protein is CASTAEQDQPQHF. The CDR3 DNA reads TGTGCCAGCACCGCGGAACAGGATCAGCCCCAGCATTTT. Full variable domain (missing parts from reference TRBV2 and TRBJ1-5): EPEVTQTPSHQVTQMGQEVILRCVPISNHLYFYWYRQILGQKVEFLVSFYNNEISEKSEIFDDQFSVERPDGSNFTLKIRSTKLEDSAMYFCASTAEQDQPQHFGDGTRLSIL.